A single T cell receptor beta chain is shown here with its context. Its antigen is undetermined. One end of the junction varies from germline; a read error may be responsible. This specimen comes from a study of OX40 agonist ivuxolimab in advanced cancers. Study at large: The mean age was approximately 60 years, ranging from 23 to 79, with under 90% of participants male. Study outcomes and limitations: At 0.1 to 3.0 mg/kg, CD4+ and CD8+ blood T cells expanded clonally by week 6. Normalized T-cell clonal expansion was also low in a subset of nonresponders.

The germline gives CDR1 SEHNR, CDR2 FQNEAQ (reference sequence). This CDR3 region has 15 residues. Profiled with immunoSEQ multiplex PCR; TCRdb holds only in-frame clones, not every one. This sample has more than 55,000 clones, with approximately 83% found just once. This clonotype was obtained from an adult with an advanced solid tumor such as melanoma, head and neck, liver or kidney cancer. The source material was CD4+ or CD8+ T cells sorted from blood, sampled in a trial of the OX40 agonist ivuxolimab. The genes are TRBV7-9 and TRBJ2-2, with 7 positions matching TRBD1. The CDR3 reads CANSQRTGGTGELFF. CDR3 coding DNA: TGTGCCAACAGCCAGCGGACAGGAGGCACCGGGGAGCTGTTTTTT. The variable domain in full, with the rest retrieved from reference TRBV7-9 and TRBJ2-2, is DTGVSQNPRHKITKRGQNVTFRCDPISEHNRLYWYRQTLGQGPEFLTYFQNEAQLEKSRLLSDRFSAERPKGSFSTLEIQRTEQGDSAMYLCANSQRTGGTGELFFGEGSRLTVL.